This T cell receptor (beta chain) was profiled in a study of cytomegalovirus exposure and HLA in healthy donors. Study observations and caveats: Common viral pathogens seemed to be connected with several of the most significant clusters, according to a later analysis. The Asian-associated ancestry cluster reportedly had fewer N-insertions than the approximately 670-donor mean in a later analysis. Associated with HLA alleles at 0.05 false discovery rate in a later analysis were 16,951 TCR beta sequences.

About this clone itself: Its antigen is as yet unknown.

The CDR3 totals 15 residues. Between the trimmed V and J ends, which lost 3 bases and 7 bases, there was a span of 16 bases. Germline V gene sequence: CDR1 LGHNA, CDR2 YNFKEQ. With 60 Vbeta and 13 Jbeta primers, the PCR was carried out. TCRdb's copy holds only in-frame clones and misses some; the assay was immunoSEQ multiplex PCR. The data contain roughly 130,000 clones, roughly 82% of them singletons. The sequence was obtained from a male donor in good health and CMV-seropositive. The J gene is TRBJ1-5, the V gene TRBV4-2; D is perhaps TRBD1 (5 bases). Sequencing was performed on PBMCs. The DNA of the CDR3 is TGTGCCAGCAGCCAGGTCGGGGGTGGAGAACAGCCCCAGCATTTT. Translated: CASSQVGGGEQPQHF.